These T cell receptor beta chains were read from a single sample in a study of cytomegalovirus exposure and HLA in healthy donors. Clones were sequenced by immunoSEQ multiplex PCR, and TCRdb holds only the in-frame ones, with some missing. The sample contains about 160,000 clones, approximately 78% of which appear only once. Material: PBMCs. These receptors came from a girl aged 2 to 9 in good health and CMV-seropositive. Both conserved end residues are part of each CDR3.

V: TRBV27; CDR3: CASRATSGLTYEQYF
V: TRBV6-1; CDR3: CASSALQGRTEAFF
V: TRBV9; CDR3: CASSATSVPFHEQYF
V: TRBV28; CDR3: CASKLAGDTGELFF
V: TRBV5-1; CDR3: CASSLVLAGSEQYF
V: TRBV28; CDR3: CASSPRETPYQAFF
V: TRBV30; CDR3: CAWSTGTSGYNEQFF
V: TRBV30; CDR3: CAWSGEAEAFF
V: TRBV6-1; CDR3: CASSPGTDYQPQHF
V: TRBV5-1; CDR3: CASSQGGDQPQHF
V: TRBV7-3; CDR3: CASSPRLGTSGSPGELFF
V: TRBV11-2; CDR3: CASSLRLVSSYNEQFF
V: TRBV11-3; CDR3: CASSLAGVNTEAFF
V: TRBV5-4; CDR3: CASSLERKNTEAFF
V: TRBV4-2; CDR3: CASSHSGGNTGELFF
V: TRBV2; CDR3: CASSEWGTSGKTKNIQYF
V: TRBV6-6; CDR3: CASSSTGVSNQPQHF
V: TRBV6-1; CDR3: CASLWTRGTYEQYF
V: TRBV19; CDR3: CASSIDGTVSNQPQHF
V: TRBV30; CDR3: CAWRGDSRPSDTQYF
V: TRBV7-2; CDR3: CASSLAGAQNIQYF
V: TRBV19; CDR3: CASSMGRRWNTEAFF
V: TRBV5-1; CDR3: CASSLISSGTPYPDTQYF
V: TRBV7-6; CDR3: CASSVRPGQGASGTIYF
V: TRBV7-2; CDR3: CASSLTPEETQYF
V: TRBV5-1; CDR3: CASSLEPGVETQYF
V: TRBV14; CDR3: CASSQVRSGEKLFF
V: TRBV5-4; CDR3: CASSPPTGANYGYTF
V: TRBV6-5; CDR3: CASRGATGELFF
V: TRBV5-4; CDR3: CASSQDFSSYNEQFF
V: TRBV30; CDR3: CAWGGSPNTGELFF
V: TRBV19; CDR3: CASSTFWTGEDTEAFF
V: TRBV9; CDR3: CASSVFTDTQYF